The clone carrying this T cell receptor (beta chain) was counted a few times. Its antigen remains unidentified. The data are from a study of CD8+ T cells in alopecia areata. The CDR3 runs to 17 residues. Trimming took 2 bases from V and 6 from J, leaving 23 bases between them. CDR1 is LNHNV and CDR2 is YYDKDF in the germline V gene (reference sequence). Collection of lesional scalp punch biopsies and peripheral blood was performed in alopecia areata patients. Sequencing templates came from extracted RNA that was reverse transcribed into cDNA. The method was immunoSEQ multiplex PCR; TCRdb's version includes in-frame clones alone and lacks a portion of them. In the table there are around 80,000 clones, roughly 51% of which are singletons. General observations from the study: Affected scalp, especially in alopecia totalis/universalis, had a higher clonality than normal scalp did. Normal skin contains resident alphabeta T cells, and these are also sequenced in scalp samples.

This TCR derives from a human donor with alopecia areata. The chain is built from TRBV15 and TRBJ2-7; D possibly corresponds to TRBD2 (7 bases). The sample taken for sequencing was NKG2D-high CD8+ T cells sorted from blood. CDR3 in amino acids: CATSRIPGEGRGLEQYF. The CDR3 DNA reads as TGTGCCACCAGCAGAATTCCGGGGGAGGGCAGGGGTCTCGAGCAGTACTTC.